Sequencing of this T cell receptor (beta chain) was carried out in a study of cytomegalovirus exposure and HLA in healthy donors. Study findings and constraints: Reportedly, cytomegalovirus status was diagnosed with high sensitivity and specificity. Most TCR beta V segments were productive about 90% or about 30% of the time in an earlier analysis. Testing in vitro showed a few CMV-associated chains specific for CMV antigens. Common viral pathogens were later found to be apparently linked to several of the most significant clusters.

The PCR contained 60 Vbeta and 13 Jbeta primers. Profiling relied on immunoSEQ multiplex PCR, and the TCRdb table lists in-frame clones only, not all of them. The specimen's table records approximately 110,000 clones. Germline values: CDR1 SGHDN, CDR2 FVKESK. V dropped 5 bases and J dropped 15 bases, with 23 bases sitting between them. The CDR3 loop spans 14 amino acids. Points on this clone: Its antigen remains unidentified.

The TCR was taken from a man between 45 and 60 years old in good health and CMV-seronegative. The sequenced material came from PBMCs. The J gene is TRBJ2-1, the V gene TRBV14; TRBD1 might be the D (6 bases). CDR3 in DNA: TGTGCCAGCAGCAGCATATCCGGGACACCGACACTGTTCTTC. Translation: CASSSISGTPTLFF.